This T cell receptor beta chain was obtained from a study of vaccination and CD4 T cells after COVID-19. Background on the study: Convalescent cases comprised several mild and one severe, all SARS-CoV-2 positive by nasal swab PCR. The convalescents comprised six males and four females, two of them Hispanic. Diagnosis preceded the drawing of post-COVID samples by a median approximately 110 days (range 35 to 161).

In this sample, this clonotype turned up once. This CDR3 is built from 17 residues. From germline, CDR1 is MNHEY and CDR2 SMNVEV (reference sequence). The V gene end was trimmed by 3 bases and the J gene end by 1 base; junction bases not matched to a gene: 6. TCRdb reprocessed the PCR reads with MiXCR, giving one entry per CDR3 protein. Of some 20,000 distinct CDR3 sequences in the sample, around three fifths were seen once. The receptor's source is a human donor who had recovered from COVID-19. Sample: CD4+ T cells from blood, taken after SARS-CoV-2 vaccination. The genes are TRBV27 and TRBJ2-5, with 12 bases lining up with TRBD1. The chain's CDR3 is CASSFFPGQGAQETQYF. The CDR3 DNA sequence: TGTGCCAGCAGTTTTTTCCCGGGACAGGGGGCCCAAGAGACCCAGTACTTC.